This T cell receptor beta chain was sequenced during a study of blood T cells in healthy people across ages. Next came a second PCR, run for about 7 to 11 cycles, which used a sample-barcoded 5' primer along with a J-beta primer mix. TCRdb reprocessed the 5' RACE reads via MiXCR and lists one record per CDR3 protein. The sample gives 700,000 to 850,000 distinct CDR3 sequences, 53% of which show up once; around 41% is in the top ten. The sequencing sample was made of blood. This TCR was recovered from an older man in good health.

DNA of the CDR3: TGTGCCAGCAGCCAATGGGGACTAGCGGGCGGACCCCTTAGCACAGATACGCAGTATTTT. Its protein is CASSQWGLAGGPLSTDTQYF. The chain joins TRBV3-1 to TRBJ2-3; 12 bases agree with TRBD2. Germline assignment: CDR1 LGHDT and CDR2 YNNKEL (reference sequence). V trimming: 2 bases; J trimming: 0 bases; junction bases outside the gene matches: 12. There are 20 residues in the CDR3.